A single sample gave rise to the 3 T cell receptor beta chains below, sequenced in a study of T-cell memory formation after mild COVID-19. Via MiXCR, TCRdb re-called the 5' RACE reads, giving one row per CDR3 protein. The table includes more than 110,000 distinct CDR3 sequences, approximately 25% detected once. The sequencing sample was made of PBMCs or a T cell subset sorted from them (not recorded which). These receptors all come from an adult woman who had mild COVID-19 (a few samples of this study predate the infection). Cell type and time point are not known.

V is TRBV9 and J is TRBJ1-5, with 7 bases aligning to TRBD1. The germline CDR1 and CDR2 sequences are SGDLS and YYNGEE. V was clipped by 3 bases and J by 4 bases; unmatched bases: 4. The length of the CDR3 is 14 residues. The CDR3 sequence: CASSAGTANQPQHF. The DNA for the CDR3 is TGTGCCAGCAGCGCCGGGACAGCAAATCAGCCCCAGCATTTT.

This clonotype was seen a few times. The chain carries TRBV7-9 and TRBJ2-3, with D unclear. Germline-derived CDR1 and CDR2 are SEHNR and FQNEAQ (reference sequence). The CDR3 totals 13 residues. With 5 bases removed from V and 2 bases from J, the gap between germline ends came to 8 bases. The CDR3 loop reads CASSHYITDTQYF. The CDR3 coding sequence is TGTGCCAGCAGCCATTACATCACAGATACGCAGTATTTT.

This clonotype occurred a few times. The J gene is TRBJ2-2, the V gene TRBV4-2; unclear D gene. V was pared by 1 base and J by 1 base, with 4 bases between. CDR1 LGHNA and CDR2 YNFKEQ come from the germline V gene. The CDR3 has 14 amino acids. The CDR3 region has the DNA TGTGCCAGCAGCCAAGTATTGAACACCGGGGAGCTGTTTTTT. Translating gives CASSQVLNTGELFF.